The 26 T cell receptor beta chains reported below all come from one sample, sequenced in a study of blood T cell repertoires in COVID-19. Here immunoSEQ multiplex PCR was the method, and the copy in TCRdb shows in-frame clones only, minus some. The sample shows 190,000 or so clones, roughly 84% of them seen only once. Sequencing input: PBMCs or T cells enriched from blood (not recorded which). The receptors here all came from a man aged 35 to 55 who had recovered from COVID-19.

The chain joins TRBV7-9 to TRBJ1-4, with 7 bases lining up with TRBD1. With V trimmed by 6 bases and J by 8 bases, 12 bases remained unmatched. CDR1 SEHNR and CDR2 FQNEAQ come from the germline V gene (reference sequence). This CDR3 comprises 15 residues. Here the CDR3 reads CASSRDRAESEKLFF. For the CDR3, the DNA is TGTGCCAGCAGTCGTGACAGGGCGGAAAGCGAAAAACTGTTTTTT.

The J gene is TRBJ2-5, the V gene TRBV5-8; 10 bases map to TRBD2. In germline, CDR1 is SGHTS, CDR2 YDEGEE. CDR3 length: 16 amino acids. Trimming took 6 bases from V and 6 from J; bases not matched to a gene: 14. The CDR3, as DNA: TGTGCCAGCACCCGAGCCCTTACTAGCGGGGTAAAGACCCAGTACTTC. Its protein is CASTRALTSGVKTQYF.

This clone has a single count. CDR3 region: CASSLKRGGTDTQYF. CDR3 nucleotide sequence: TGTGCCAGCAGTTTAAAGCGGGGTGGCACAGATACGCAGTATTTT. The J gene is TRBJ2-3, the V gene TRBV27; 7 nucleotides match TRBD2. Germline trimming cut 2 bases from V and 1 base from J; bases unmatched to any gene: 3. Germline V gene sequence: CDR1 MNHEY, CDR2 SMNVEV (reference sequence). The CDR3 has 15 amino acids.

This clone was counted a single time. The rearrangement joins TRBV2 to TRBJ2-3; D ambiguous. The V gene's germline CDR1 is SNHLY and CDR2 FYNNEI. V gave up 8 bases and J gave up 4 bases, with 13 bases separating them. The CDR3 length is 13 residues. The CDR3 sequence: CASSAGPADTQYF. The CDR3 DNA follows: TGTGCCAGCTCGGCAGGTCCGGCAGATACGCAGTATTTT.

The table lists this clone with a count of one. The chain links TRBV10-3 to TRBJ1-2, with a tentative D call TRBD1 (5 bases). From germline, CDR1 is ENHRY and CDR2 SYGVKD. V lost 4 bases to trimming and J lost 8 bases, with 17 bases between them. CDR3 size: 14 residues. The CDR3 spells CAISGKGLGEGYTF. CDR3 coding DNA: TGTGCCATCAGTGGAAAAGGCTTAGGGGAAGGCTACACCTTC.

The chain links TRBV5-1 to TRBJ1-2, with D possibly TRBD1 on 5 matching bases. There are 15 residues in the CDR3. V was clipped by 2 bases and J by 1 base, with 12 bases between them. The germline V gene encodes CDR1 SGHRS and CDR2 YFSETQ. This CDR3 is CASSLGRDGNYGYTF. The DNA of the CDR3 is TGCGCCAGCAGCTTAGGGAGGGACGGTAACTATGGCTACACCTTC.

The chain recombines TRBV5-1 with TRBJ1-1; 12 positions agree with TRBD1. The ends lost 3 bases at V and 5 bases at J; junction bases unmatched: 8. This CDR3 is 16 amino acids long. CDR1 is SGHRS, CDR2 YFSETQ, per germline. Here the CDR3 reads CASSSGQGAGKTEAFF. CDR3 DNA: TGCGCCAGCAGCTCGGGACAGGGGGCAGGAAAAACTGAAGCTTTCTTT.

The CDR3 reads CASSFMTSGGRSTDTQYF. The CDR3 nucleotides are TGTGCCAGCAGCTTCATGACTAGCGGGGGACGCAGCACAGATACGCAGTATTTT. The chain is built from TRBV5-6 and TRBJ2-3, with 12 bases lining up with TRBD2. In germline, CDR1 is SGHDT, CDR2 YYEEEE. After removal of 2 bases from V and 0 bases from J, the junction contained 7 bases not matched to a gene. This CDR3 contains 18 residues.

The chain is built from TRBV30 and TRBJ1-1; 11 bases map to TRBD1. The CDR3 has 16 amino acids. Per the germline V gene, CDR1 is GTSNPN and CDR2 is SVGIG (reference sequence). V was pared by 2 bases and J by 4 bases, with 9 bases of the junction left unmatched. This chain's CDR3 is CAWSLRLGTGGTEAFF. The CDR3 DNA is TGTGCCTGGAGTCTCCGCCTCGGGACAGGGGGCACTGAAGCTTTCTTT.

This sequence joins TRBV5-1 and TRBJ1-1, with 7 bases identical to TRBD1. This CDR3 is built from 15 residues. Germline V lookup: CDR1 SGHRS, CDR2 YFSETQ. Losses at the gene ends were 3 bases for V and 0 bases for J; bases not matched to a gene: 5. CDR3 region: CASSWGQIMNTEAFF. The CDR3 DNA follows: TGCGCCAGCAGCTGGGGACAGATAATGAACACTGAAGCTTTCTTT.

This clone was seen only a few times. The chain links TRBV10-3 to TRBJ1-1; no reliable D call. This CDR3 is built from 14 residues. Per the germline V gene, CDR1 is ENHRY and CDR2 is SYGVKD. Trimming left V 8 bases short and J 3 bases short, with 16 bases between. The DNA of the CDR3 is TGTGCCATCCGAGAGTTTACCGAGGACACTGAAGCTTTCTTT. Translated: CAIREFTEDTEAFF.

The gene calls are TRBV21-1 and TRBJ1-4; the table's TRBD1 call for D was not verified on the DNA. TRBV21-1 is a documented pseudogene. This CDR3 has 19 amino acids. CDR3 sequence (DNA): TGTGCCAGCAGCAATAACTCGGCAGGGCCGTTGGCAACTAATGAAAAACTGTTTTTT. This translates into CASSNNSAGPLATNEKLFF.

This clone was detected once. The chain links TRBV5-5 to TRBJ1-2, with 7 bases matching TRBD1. The germline V gene has CDR1 SGHKS and CDR2 YYEKEE (reference sequence). The CDR3 is 14 residues long. V lost 0 bases, J lost 7 bases, and 6 bases stayed unmatched. The CDR3 here is CASSLATGAVGYTF. CDR3 coding DNA: TGTGCCAGCAGCTTGGCCACAGGGGCGGTTGGCTACACCTTC.

This chain joins TRBV13 and TRBJ1-2, with TRBD1 identical over 8 bases. This CDR3 spans 13 amino acids. V gave up 3 bases and J gave up 6 bases; unmatched junction bases: 3. Per germline, CDR1 PRHDT and CDR2 FYEKMQ (reference sequence). The CDR3, as DNA: TGTGCCAGCAGCTTTCCGACAGGGGATGGCTACACCTTC. The encoded protein is CASSFPTGDGYTF.

This chain joins TRBV27 and TRBJ2-7, with TRBD1 identical over 7 bases. The germline CDR1 and CDR2 sequences are MNHEY and SMNVEV (reference sequence). The CDR3 has 14 residues. V gave up 6 bases and J gave up 4 bases; unmatched junction bases: 9. The CDR3 is CASRPWDSYYEQYF. CDR3 in DNA: TGTGCCAGCAGACCTTGGGACAGTTATTACGAGCAGTACTTC.

This clone has more than one count but fewer than ten. The chain carries TRBV10-2 and TRBJ2-7; D may be TRBD2 (6 bases). Germline-derived CDR1 and CDR2 are WSHSY and SAAADI. This CDR3 is built from 14 residues. V dropped 9 bases and J dropped 0 bases, with 15 bases sitting between them. The CDR3 region has the DNA TGCGCCAGTTATAGCGGACCCAGCTCCTACGAGCAGTACTTC. Amino acid sequence: CASYSGPSSYEQYF.

This clone showed up just once. The V gene is TRBV4-1, the J gene TRBJ1-3, with 7 positions matching TRBD1. With 5 bases clipped from V and 2 bases from J, the junction kept 6 bases outside the gene matches. From germline, CDR1 is MGHRA and CDR2 YSYEKL. The CDR3 covers 15 residues. CDR3 amino acids: CASSYSQGAGNTIYF. CDR3 nucleotides: TGCGCCAGCAGCTACAGCCAGGGGGCTGGAAACACCATATATTTT.

CDR3 loop: CASSLDHRRDTQYF. In DNA form, the CDR3 reads TGTGCCAGCAGCTTAGATCACAGACGAGATACGCAGTATTTT. The rearrangement links TRBV11-3 to TRBJ2-3; D is ambiguous. V lost 0 bases to trimming and J lost 5 bases, with 9 bases between them. Germline V CDR1 and CDR2: SGHNT, YENEEA. The CDR3 length is 14 residues.

This chain links TRBV30 with TRBJ1-5; 7 bases line up with TRBD1. Germline V gene sequence: CDR1 GTSNPN, CDR2 SVGIG (reference sequence). After removal of 3 bases from V and 5 bases from J, the junction contained 10 bases not matched to a gene. CDR3 length: 15 residues. CDR3 sequence: CAWSGATGSDQPQHF. CDR3 nucleotides: TGTGCCTGGAGCGGGGCGACAGGGAGCGATCAGCCCCAGCATTTT. Full variable domain (missing parts from reference TRBV30 and TRBJ1-5): SQTIHQWPATLVQPVGSPLSLECTVEGTSNPNLYWYRQAAGRGLQLLFYSVGIGQISSEVPQNLSASRPQDRQFILSSKKLLLSDSGFYLCAWSGATGSDQPQHFGDGTRLSIL.

V usage is TRBV7-9 and J usage is TRBJ1-2; possibly TRBD1 for D (6 bases). The CDR3 runs 17 residues. V shed 1 base and J shed 4 bases, with 19 bases lying between them. In germline, CDR1 is SEHNR, CDR2 FQNEAQ (reference sequence). The CDR3 loop reads CASSLDRAGGRGYGYTF. The CDR3 DNA follows: TGTGCCAGCAGCTTAGACAGGGCCGGTGGTAGAGGCTATGGCTACACCTTC.

CDR3 DNA sequence: TGTGCCAGCAGTTACATTCGTCGGGGGGCATTATGGGAGAACACTGAAGCTTTCTTT. Translating it yields CASSYIRRGALWENTEAFF. This chain links TRBV6-2 or TRBV6-3 with TRBJ1-1; D might be TRBD1 (6 bases). Trimming pared 2 bases from V and 1 base from J, leaving 23 bases between. CDR1 and CDR2 (germline): MNHEY, SVGEGT. The CDR3 extends over 19 amino acids.

This chain joins TRBV30 and TRBJ1-1; 7 bases agree with TRBD1. Germline V gene sequence: CDR1 GTSNPN, CDR2 SVGIG (reference sequence). The CDR3 contains 14 residues. Losses at the gene ends were 2 bases for V and 5 bases for J; bases not matched to a gene: 8. The CDR3 bases are TGTGCCTGGAGTCGGTGGCAGGGGGAGACTGAAGCTTTCTTT. It translates to CAWSRWQGETEAFF.

This clone showed up just once. The V call is TRBV29-1, the J call TRBJ2-1; 8 nucleotides align to TRBD2. Germline-derived CDR1 and CDR2 are SQVTM and ANQGSEA. Losses at the gene ends were 4 bases for V and 8 bases for J; bases not matched to a gene: 4. The CDR3 contains 12 residues. The DNA of the CDR3 is TGCAGCGTTGCGGAGCGGGGGTATGAGCAGTTCTTC. It yields the protein CSVAERGYEQFF.

The chain joins TRBV19 to TRBJ2-6; D unclear. Trimming removed 1 base at V and 0 bases at J, with 7 bases between. CDR1 and CDR2 from the germline V gene are LNHDA and SQIVND (reference sequence). There are 16 residues in the CDR3. This CDR3 reads CASSIGRGSGANVLTF. CDR3 DNA sequence: TGTGCCAGTAGTATAGGAAGAGGCTCTGGGGCCAACGTCCTGACTTTC.

This chain links TRBV28 with TRBJ1-2, with D possibly matching TRBD1 (5 bases). The CDR3 is 15 amino acids. V lost 2 bases and J 3 bases, leaving 13 bases between the germline ends. The V gene's germline CDR1 is MDHEN and CDR2 SYDVKM. DNA for the CDR3: TGTGCCAGCAGTTTAATACAGAAACAGGACTATGGCTACACCTTC. It codes for CASSLIQKQDYGYTF.

The chain is built from TRBV9 and TRBJ2-2; D ambiguous. The CDR3 consists of 14 residues. CDR1 SGDLS and CDR2 YYNGEE come from the germline V gene. The V and J ends lost 1 base and 5 bases respectively, with 9 bases between them. The CDR3 nucleotides read TGTGCCAGCAGCGTATGGTCCCAGACCGGGGAGCTGTTTTTT. This gives the protein CASSVWSQTGELFF.